The clone carrying this TCR beta chain was seen at least ten times. The antigen is not known. The sample belongs to a study of CD8+CD57+ T cells in acquired aplastic anemia. Whole-study results and caveats: Patients versus controls showed no significant CD8+ Simpson's diversity difference. Sharing between patients and controls was observed for about 27 CD8+ CDR3 sequences.

Patients included in sequencing had previously demonstrated CD8+CD57+ cell expansion by flow cytometry. CDR3 and TCR beta VDJ profiling relied on a genomic DNA template. In TCRdb, the reads were re-called with MiXCR into one record per CDR3 protein. Here the sample spans more than 150,000 distinct CDR3 sequences, nearly 50% being singletons. The clonotype was recovered from a human donor with aplastic anemia. What was sequenced was sorted CD4+, CD8+, or CD8+CD57+ T cells (not recorded which) from PBMCs.

In nucleotides, the CDR3 is TGCAGTGCTAGAGGAGGCGGATGGGATGAGCAGTTCTTC. This codes for CSARGGGWDEQFF. This chain joins TRBV20-1 and TRBJ2-1, with D uncertain. V was pared by 1 base and J by 8 bases, with 12 bases between. Germline V CDR1 and CDR2: DFQATT, SNEGSKA (reference sequence). The CDR3 spans 13 residues.